This T cell receptor beta chain appears in the sequencing data of a study of graft-versus-host responses after intestinal transplantation. Findings of the study overall: Peak circulating GvH clone levels tracked with early post-transplant HvG declines. GvH clones appeared in recipient marrow, some first in ileum or blood.

The CDR3 runs 13 residues. Per the germline V gene, CDR1 is MNHEY and CDR2 is SVGAGI. V shed 6 bases, J shed 5 bases, and the junction held 4 bases outside the gene matches. Profiling relied on immunoSEQ multiplex PCR, and the TCRdb table lists in-frame clones only, not all of them. The profile shows some 18,000 clones, approximately 80% of them singletons. This clone appeared a single time. Its antigen is unidentified. This TCR was recovered from a human patient who received an intestinal transplant, so some T cells may come from the graft donor. V and J are TRBV6-5 and TRBJ2-1; 7 bases agree with TRBD2. Sequenced here: PBMCs, sampled 14 days after transplant. Here the CDR3 reads CASRAGLNNEQFF. CDR3 nucleotides: TGTGCCAGCAGGGCGGGACTAAACAATGAGCAGTTCTTC.